Included here is one TCR beta chain sequence, with context. Its antigen is unknown. The data derive from a study of PD-1 blockade in classical Hodgkin lymphoma. Notes on the study in general: Patients excluded were those beginning nivolumab under 1 year after ASCT.

The table came from immunoSEQ multiplex PCR; TCRdb's copy has only in-frame clones and leaves some out. The sample contains about 15,000 clones, around 80% of which appear only once. Looked up from germline, CDR1 is SGHVS and CDR2 is FQNEAQ. The CDR3 is 14 residues long. V gave up 4 bases and J gave up 5 bases, with 12 bases separating them. Every single patient, without exception, relapsed after autologous stem cell transplantation, and brentuximab vedotin exposure varied. The sequenced sample was peripheral blood mononuclear cells (PBMCs), obtained before the second cycle of nivolumab. This clonotype was obtained from a human donor with classical Hodgkin lymphoma. V usage is TRBV7-8 and J usage is TRBJ1-5; weak D call: TRBD1 (5 bases). The CDR3 is CASSSSGRDQPQHF. The DNA of the CDR3 is TGTGCCAGCAGCTCTTCGGGACGGGATCAGCCCCAGCATTTT.